This TCR beta chain was recovered during a study of shared clonotypes between healthy human individuals. Whole-study results and caveats: Estimated richness values were generally larger in naive subsets than in memory subsets. What rarefaction showed was incomplete sorted-subset sequencing despite large depth.

Worth noting for this clone: The target antigen is unknown.

Donors were Caucasian adults residing in Nashville, Tennessee, USA. Per the germline V gene, CDR1 is SNHLY and CDR2 is FYNNEI. This CDR3 has 15 residues. Trimming cost V 6 bases and J 2 bases, with 11 bases left between them. How the authors handled the data: Filtering differed since immunoSEQ provided only junctions, with no quality scores. Sequencing was performed with immunoSEQ multiplex PCR; in TCRdb, only in-frame clones are kept and a portion is missing. V and J calls and clone size follow that table, whereas D and trimming were derived from the DNA. The sample shows some 2,000,000 clones, approximately 96% of them seen only once.

The V call is TRBV2, the J call TRBJ2-6; possible D gene TRBD2, 6 bases. Sequencing used naive CD4+ T cells sorted from blood. Specified subset: CD45RA+ positively selected. This clonotype was obtained from a young man in good health. The CDR3 loop is CASRSSAAGANVLTF. DNA for the CDR3: TGTGCCAGCAGATCTAGCGCGGCTGGGGCCAACGTCCTGACTTTC. The full variable domain, rest sourced from reference TRBV2 and TRBJ2-6, is EPEVTQTPSHQVTQMGQEVILRCVPISNHLYFYWYRQILGQKVEFLVSFYNNEISEKSEIFDDQFSVERPDGSNFTLKIRSTKLEDSAMYFCASRSSAAGANVLTFGAGSRLTVL.